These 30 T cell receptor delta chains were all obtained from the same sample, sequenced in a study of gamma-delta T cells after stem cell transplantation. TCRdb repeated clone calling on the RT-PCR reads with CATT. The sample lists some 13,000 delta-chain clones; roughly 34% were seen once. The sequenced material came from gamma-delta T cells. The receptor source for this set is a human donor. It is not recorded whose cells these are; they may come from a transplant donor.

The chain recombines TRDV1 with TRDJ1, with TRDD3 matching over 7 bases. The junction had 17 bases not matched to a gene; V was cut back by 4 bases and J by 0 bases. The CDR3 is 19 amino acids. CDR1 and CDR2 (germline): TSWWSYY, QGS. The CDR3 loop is CALGAPIGPLGDNTDKLIF. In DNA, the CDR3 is TGTGCTCTTGGGGCTCCAATAGGTCCTTTGGGGGACAACACCGATAAACTCATCTTT.

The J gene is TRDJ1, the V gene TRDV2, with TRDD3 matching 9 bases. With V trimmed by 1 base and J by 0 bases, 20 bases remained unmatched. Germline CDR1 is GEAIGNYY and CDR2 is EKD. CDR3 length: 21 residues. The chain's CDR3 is CACDTSYRTYWGKMYTDKLIF. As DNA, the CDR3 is TGTGCCTGTGACACATCCTACAGGACTTACTGGGGGAAGATGTACACCGATAAACTCATCTTT.

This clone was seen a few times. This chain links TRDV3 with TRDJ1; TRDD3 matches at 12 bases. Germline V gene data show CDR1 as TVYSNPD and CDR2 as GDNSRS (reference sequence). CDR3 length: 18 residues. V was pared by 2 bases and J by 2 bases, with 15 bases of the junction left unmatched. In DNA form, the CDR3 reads TGTGCCTTTCCCCTAGACTGGGGGATACAGGTCGGAACCGATAAACTCATCTTT. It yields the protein CAFPLDWGIQVGTDKLIF.

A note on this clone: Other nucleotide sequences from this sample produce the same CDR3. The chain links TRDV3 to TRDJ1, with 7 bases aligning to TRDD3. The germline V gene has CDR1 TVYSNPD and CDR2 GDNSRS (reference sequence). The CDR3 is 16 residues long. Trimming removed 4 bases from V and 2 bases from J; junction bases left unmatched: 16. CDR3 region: CAYSPSPLGGTDKLIF. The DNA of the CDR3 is TGTGCCTACTCCCCTTCGCCCCTGGGGGGGACCGATAAACTCATCTTT.

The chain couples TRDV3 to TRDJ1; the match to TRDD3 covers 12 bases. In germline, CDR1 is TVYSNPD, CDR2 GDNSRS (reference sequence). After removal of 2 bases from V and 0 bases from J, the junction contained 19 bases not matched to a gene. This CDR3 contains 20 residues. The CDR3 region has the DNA TGTGCCTTTGGGGACTTCCCGACTGGGGGATACCGAACCTACACCGATAAACTCATCTTT. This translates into CAFGDFPTGGYRTYTDKLIF. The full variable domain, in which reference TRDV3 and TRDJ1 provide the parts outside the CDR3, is CDKVTQSSPDQTVASGSEVVLLCTYDTVYSNPDLFWYRIRPDYSFQFVFYGDNSRSEGADFTQGRFSVKHILTQKAFHLVISPVRTEDSATYYCAFGDFPTGGYRTYTDKLIFGKGTRVTVEP.

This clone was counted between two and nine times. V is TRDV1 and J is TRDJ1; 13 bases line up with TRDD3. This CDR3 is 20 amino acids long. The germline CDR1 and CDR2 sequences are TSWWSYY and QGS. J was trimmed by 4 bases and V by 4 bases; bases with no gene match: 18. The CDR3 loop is CALGGPSSQLGDTEGDKLIF. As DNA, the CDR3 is TGTGCTCTTGGGGGGCCTTCCTCACAACTGGGGGATACGGAGGGCGATAAACTCATCTTT.

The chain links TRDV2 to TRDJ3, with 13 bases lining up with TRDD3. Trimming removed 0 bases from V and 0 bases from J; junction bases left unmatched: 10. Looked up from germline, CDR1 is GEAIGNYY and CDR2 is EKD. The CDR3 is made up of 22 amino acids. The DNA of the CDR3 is TGTGCCTGTGACACCACAGAACTGGGGGATACGCTGAGCTCCTGGGACACCCGACAGATGTTTTTC. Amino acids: CACDTTELGDTLSSWDTRQMFF.

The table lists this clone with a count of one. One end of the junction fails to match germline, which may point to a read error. The CDR3 loop reads CACDTRGRGIPLTVQLFF. DNA of the CDR3: TGTGCCTGTGACACCCGCGGCCGGGGGATCCCTTTGACAGTACAACTCTTCTTT. The chain employs TRDV2 and TRDJ2; 7 bases fit TRDD3. Germline CDR1 and CDR2: GEAIGNYY and EKD. This CDR3 has 18 amino acids.

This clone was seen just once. The CDR3 sequence is CALGELGLPKGLLGDTSDKLIF. CDR3 bases: TGTGCTCTTGGGGAACTAGGGCTTCCTAAAGGGTTACTGGGGGATACGAGCGATAAACTCATCTTT. The chain recombines TRDV1 with TRDJ1, with TRDD3 matching 13 bases. Germline trimming cut 0 bases from V and 4 bases from J; bases unmatched to any gene: 20. The CDR3 runs 22 residues. The V gene's germline CDR1 is TSWWSYY and CDR2 QGS.

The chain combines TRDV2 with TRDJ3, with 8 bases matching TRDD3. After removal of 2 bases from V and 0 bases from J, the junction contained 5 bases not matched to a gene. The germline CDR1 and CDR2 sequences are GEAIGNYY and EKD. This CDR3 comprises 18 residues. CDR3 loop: CACDNWGLSSWDTRQMFF. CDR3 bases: TGTGCCTGTGACAACTGGGGGTTAAGCTCCTGGGACACCCGACAGATGTTTTTC.

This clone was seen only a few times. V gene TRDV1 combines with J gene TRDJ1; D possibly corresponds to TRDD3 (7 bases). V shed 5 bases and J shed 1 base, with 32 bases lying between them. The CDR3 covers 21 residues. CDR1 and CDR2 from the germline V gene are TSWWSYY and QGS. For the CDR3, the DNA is TGTGCTCTTGGGTTGCCTTCCCCCTGTACTGGGGCCATAATCCGCACCGATAAACTCATCTTT. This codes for CALGLPSPCTGAIIRTDKLIF.

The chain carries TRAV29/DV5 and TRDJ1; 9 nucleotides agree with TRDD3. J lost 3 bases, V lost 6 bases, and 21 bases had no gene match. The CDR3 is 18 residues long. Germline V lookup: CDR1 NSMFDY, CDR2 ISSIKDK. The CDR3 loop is CAVSPSGPGDTYSDKLIF. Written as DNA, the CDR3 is TGTGCAGTAAGTCCTTCGGGACCGGGGGATACTTACTCCGATAAACTCATCTTT.

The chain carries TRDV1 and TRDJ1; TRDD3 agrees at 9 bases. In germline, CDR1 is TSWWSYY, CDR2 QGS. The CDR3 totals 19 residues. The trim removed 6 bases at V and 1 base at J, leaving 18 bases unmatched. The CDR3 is CALGSCSLQGGYLTDKLIF. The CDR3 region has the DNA TGTGCTCTTGGAAGCTGCTCCCTACAGGGGGGATACCTCACCGATAAACTCATCTTT.

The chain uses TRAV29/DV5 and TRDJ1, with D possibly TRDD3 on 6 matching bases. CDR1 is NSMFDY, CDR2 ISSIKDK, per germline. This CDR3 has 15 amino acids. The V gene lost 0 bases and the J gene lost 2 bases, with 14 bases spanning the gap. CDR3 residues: CAASATGSGTDKLIF. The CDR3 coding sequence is TGTGCAGCAAGCGCGACTGGGAGCGGAACCGATAAACTCATCTTT. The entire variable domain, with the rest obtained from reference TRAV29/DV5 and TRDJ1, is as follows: DQQVKQNSPSLSVQEGRISILNCDYTNSMFDYFLWYKKYPAEGPTFLISISSIKDKNEDGRFTVFLNKSAKHLSLHIVPSQPGDSAVYFCAASATGSGTDKLIFGKGTRVTVEP.

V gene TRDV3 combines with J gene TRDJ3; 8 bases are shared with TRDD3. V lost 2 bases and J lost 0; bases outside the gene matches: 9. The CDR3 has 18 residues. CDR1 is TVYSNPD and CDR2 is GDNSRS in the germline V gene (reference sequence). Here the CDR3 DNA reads TGTGCCTTTTCTGGGGGACCCCGGGGCTCCTGGGACACCCGACAGATGTTTTTC. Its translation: CAFSGGPRGSWDTRQMFF.

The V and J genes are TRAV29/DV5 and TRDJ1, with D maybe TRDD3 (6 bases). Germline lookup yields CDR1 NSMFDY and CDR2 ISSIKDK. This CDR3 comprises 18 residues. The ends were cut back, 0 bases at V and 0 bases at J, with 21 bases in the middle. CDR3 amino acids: CAASVTGYPTKYTDKLIF. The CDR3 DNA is TGTGCAGCAAGCGTCACTGGATACCCTACTAAGTACACCGATAAACTCATCTTT. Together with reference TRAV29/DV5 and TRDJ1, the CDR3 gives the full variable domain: DQQVKQNSPSLSVQEGRISILNCDYTNSMFDYFLWYKKYPAEGPTFLISISSIKDKNEDGRFTVFLNKSAKHLSLHIVPSQPGDSAVYFCAASVTGYPTKYTDKLIFGKGTRVTVEP.

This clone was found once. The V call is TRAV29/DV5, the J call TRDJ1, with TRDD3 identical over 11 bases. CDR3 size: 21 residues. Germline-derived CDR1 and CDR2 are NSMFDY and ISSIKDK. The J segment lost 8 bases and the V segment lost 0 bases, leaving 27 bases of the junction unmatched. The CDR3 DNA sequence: TGTGCAGCAAGCGATCGTACCCCCCTGATGGGTGGGGGATACGCCATGCAAAAACTCATCTTT. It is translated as CAASDRTPLMGGGYAMQKLIF.

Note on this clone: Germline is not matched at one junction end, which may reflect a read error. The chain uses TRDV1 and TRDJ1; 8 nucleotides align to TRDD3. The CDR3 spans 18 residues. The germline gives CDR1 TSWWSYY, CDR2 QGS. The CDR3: CALGEPYWGLQYTDKPIF. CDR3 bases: TGTGCTCTTGGGGAACCCTACTGGGGGCTCCAGTACACCGATAAACCCATCTTT.

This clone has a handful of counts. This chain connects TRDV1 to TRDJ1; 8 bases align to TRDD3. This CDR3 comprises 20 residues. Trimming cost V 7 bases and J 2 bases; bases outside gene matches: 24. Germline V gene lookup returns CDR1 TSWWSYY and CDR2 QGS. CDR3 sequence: CALVCRPYGGLEDGTDKLIF. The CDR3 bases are TGTGCTCTTGTCTGTCGACCTTATGGGGGATTGGAGGATGGAACCGATAAACTCATCTTT.

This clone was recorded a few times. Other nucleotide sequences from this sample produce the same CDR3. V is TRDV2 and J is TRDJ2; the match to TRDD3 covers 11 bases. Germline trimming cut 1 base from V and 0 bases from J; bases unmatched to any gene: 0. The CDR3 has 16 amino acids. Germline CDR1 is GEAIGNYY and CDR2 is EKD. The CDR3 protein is CACDTGGYALTAQLFF. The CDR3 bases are TGTGCCTGTGACACTGGGGGATACGCTTTGACAGCACAACTCTTCTTT.

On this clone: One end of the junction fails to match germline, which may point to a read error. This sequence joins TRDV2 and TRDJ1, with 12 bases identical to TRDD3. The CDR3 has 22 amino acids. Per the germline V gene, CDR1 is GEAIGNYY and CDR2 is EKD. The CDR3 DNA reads TGTGCCTGTGACACTTTTTCGTTTAGAGCCCTGGGGGATACGAGGTACACCGATGAACTCATCTTT. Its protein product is CACDTFSFRALGDTRYTDELIF.

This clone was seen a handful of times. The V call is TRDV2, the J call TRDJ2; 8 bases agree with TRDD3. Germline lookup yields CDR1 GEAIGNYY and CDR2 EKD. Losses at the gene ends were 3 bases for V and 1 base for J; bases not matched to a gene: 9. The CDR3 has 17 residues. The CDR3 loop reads CACDPLTGGGLTAQLFF. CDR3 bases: TGTGCCTGTGACCCGTTGACTGGGGGGGGTTTGACAGCACAACTCTTCTTT.

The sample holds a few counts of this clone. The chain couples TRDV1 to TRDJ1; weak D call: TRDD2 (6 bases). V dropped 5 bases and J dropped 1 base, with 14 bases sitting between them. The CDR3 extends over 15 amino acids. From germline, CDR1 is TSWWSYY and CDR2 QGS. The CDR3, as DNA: TGTGCTCTTGGGTTCCTATACAGGTCCACCGATAAACTCATCTTT. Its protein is CALGFLYRSTDKLIF.

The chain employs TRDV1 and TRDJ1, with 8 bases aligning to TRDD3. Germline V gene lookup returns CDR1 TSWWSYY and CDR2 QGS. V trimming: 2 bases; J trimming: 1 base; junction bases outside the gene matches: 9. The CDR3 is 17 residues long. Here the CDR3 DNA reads TGTGCTCTTGGGGAAACCGATCTGGGGGAAACCACCGATAAACTCATCTTT. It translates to CALGETDLGETTDKLIF.

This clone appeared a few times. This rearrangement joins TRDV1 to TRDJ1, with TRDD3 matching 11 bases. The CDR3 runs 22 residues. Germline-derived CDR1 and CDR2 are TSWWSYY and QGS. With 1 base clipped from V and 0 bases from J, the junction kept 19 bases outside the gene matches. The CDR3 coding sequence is TGTGCTCTTGGGGAACAAAGACCTACGATATGGGGGATACGCGTCGACACCGATAAACTCATCTTT. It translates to CALGEQRPTIWGIRVDTDKLIF.

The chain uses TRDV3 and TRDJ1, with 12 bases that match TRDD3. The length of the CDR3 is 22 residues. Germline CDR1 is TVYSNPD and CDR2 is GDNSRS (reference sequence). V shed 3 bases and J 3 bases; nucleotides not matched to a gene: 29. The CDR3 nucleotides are TGTGCCTTCGGTAGGCCCAAACTGGGGGATACAGACACCCTCTTCCTCCCCGATAAACTCATCTTT. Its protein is CAFGRPKLGDTDTLFLPDKLIF.

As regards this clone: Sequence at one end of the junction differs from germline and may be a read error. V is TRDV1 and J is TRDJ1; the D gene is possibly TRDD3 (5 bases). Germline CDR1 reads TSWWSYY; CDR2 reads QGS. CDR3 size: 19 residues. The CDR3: CAVGATQTPLNPHPDKLIF. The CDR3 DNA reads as TGTGCTGTTGGGGCCACCCAAACACCCCTGAATCCCCATCCCGATAAACTCATCTTT.

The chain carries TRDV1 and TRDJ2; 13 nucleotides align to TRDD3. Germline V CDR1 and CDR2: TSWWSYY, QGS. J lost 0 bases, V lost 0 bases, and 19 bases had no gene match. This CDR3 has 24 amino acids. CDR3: CALGELDSPPLTGGYAALTAQLFF. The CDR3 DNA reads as TGTGCTCTTGGGGAACTAGATTCCCCGCCGCTTACTGGGGGATACGCAGCTTTGACAGCACAACTCTTCTTT.

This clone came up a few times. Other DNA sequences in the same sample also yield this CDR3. The CDR3 bases are TGTGCAGCAATCTCTTGTACTGGGGGTTTCCGGTACACCGATAAACTCATCTTT. The encoded protein is CAAISCTGGFRYTDKLIF. V is TRAV29/DV5 and J is TRDJ1; 8 bases align to TRDD3. Trimming at V came to 3 bases and at J to 0 bases, leaving 16 bases not matched to a gene. Germline CDR1 is NSMFDY and CDR2 is ISSIKDK. This CDR3 region has 18 residues.

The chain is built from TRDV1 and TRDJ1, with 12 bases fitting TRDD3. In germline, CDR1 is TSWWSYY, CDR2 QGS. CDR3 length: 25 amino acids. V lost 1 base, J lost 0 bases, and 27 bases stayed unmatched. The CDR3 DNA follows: TGTGCTCTTGGGGAACGTCCCTACGTTCCCTCCGTGGCTGGGGGATACGGTGAGTACACCGATAAACTCATCTTT. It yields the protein CALGERPYVPSVAGGYGEYTDKLIF.